What follows describes a single TCR beta chain. Data came from immunoSEQ multiplex PCR; TCRdb stores just in-frame clones and leaves some out. The repertoire has 25,000 to 30,000 clones, roughly four fifths of them found once; the top ten carry 0.75% to 1%. This sample is part of a study of T cells in narcolepsy. The sequenced material came from CD45RA- memory CD4+ T cells from PBMCs. The clonotype originates from a human donor with narcolepsy.

CDR3 sequence (DNA): TGTGCCAGCAGCCAAGAGCGAGGGTTTAACTATGGCTACACCTTC. Residues: CASSQERGFNYGYTF. V is TRBV4-2 and J is TRBJ1-2; no definite D call. The CDR3 contains 15 residues. In germline, CDR1 is LGHNA, CDR2 YNFKEQ. V lost 0 bases to trimming and J lost 1 base, with 9 bases between them.